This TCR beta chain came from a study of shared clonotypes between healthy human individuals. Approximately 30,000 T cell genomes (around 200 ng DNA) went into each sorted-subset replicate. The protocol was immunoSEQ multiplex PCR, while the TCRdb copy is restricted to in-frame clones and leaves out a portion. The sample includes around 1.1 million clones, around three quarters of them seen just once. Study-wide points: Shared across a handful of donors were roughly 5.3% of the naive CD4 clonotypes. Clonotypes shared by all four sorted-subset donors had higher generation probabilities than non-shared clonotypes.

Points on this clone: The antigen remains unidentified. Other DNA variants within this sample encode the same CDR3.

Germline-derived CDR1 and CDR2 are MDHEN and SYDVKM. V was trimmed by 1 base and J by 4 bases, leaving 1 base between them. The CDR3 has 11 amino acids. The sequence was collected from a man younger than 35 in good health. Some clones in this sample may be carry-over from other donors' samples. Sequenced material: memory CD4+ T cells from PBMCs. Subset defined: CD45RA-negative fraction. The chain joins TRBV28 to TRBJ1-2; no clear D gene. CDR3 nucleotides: TGTGCCAGCAGTTTATTCTATGGCTACACCTTC. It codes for CASSLFYGYTF.